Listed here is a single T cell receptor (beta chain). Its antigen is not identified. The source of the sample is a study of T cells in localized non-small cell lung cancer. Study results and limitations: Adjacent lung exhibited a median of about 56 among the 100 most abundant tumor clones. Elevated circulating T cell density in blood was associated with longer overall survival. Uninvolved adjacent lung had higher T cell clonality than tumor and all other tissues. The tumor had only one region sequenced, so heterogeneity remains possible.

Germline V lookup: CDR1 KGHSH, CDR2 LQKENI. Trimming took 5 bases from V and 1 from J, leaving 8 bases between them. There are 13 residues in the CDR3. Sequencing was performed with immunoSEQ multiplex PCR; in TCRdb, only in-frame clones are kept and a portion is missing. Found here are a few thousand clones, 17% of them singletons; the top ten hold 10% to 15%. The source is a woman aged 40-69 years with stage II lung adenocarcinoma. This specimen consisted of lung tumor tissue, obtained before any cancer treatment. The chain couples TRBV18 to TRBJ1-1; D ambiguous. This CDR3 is CASSTPGNTEAFF. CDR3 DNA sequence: TGTGCCAGCTCAACCCCCGGGAACACTGAAGCTTTCTTT.